The 30 T cell receptor beta chains given below trace back to one sample, sequenced in a study of a mutant IDH1 vaccine in newly diagnosed glioma. The time point is: week 5, during vaccination. Every vaccine dose comprised 300 ug of mutant IDH1 20-mer peptide plus topical imiquimod. The assay was immunoSEQ multiplex PCR, and TCRdb's table has in-frame clones only and misses some. The table has about 26,000 clones, under 85% seen once. For these receptors, no antigen is known. Here the sequenced sample was PBMCs, taken from a glioma patient whose treatment included an IDH1 peptide vaccine. These receptors all stem from a man aged 35 to 55 with glioma. Some clones in this sample may be carry-over from other donors' samples.

The rearrangement uses TRBV21-1 and TRBJ2-1; the tabulated D call, TRBD2, remains unverified against the DNA. TRBV21-1 is a documented pseudogene. CDR3 length: 19 amino acids. The CDR3 reads CASSPGLEFPLSPHNEQFF. As DNA, the CDR3 is TGTGCCAGCAGCCCGGGACTAGAGTTCCCCTTGTCCCCTCACAATGAGCAGTTCTTC.

This clone has just one count. This rearrangement joins TRBV5-1 to TRBJ2-6; D might be TRBD1 or TRBD2, each matching 5 bases. Germline V gene lookup returns CDR1 SGHRS and CDR2 YFSETQ. The CDR3 is made up of 17 amino acids. Trimming removed 5 bases at V and 0 bases at J, with 15 bases between. The CDR3, as DNA: TGCGCCAGCAGAACTCTCGTCGGGGCCTCTGGGGCCAACGTCCTGACTTTC. It yields the protein CASRTLVGASGANVLTF.

The genes are TRBV6-4 and TRBJ1-1, with D uncertain. This CDR3 region has 13 residues. The V gene's germline CDR1 is MRHNA and CDR2 SNTAGT. V lost 5 bases, J lost 7 bases, and 14 bases lay in between. DNA of the CDR3: TGTGCCAGCAGTACTGGGGTATCGGGTGAAGCTTTCTTT. Amino acids: CASSTGVSGEAFF.

The genes are TRBV5-1 and TRBJ1-1, with a tentative D call TRBD1 (6 bases). CDR1 and CDR2 (germline): SGHRS, YFSETQ. V dropped 3 bases and J dropped 5 bases, with 14 bases sitting between them. This CDR3 has 14 amino acids. The CDR3 coding sequence is TGCGCCAGCAGCTCGGATACCCAGGGGACTGAAGCTTTCTTT. Translated: CASSSDTQGTEAFF.

The chain employs TRBV6-4 and TRBJ1-2; maybe TRBD1 (5 bases). The CDR3 totals 13 residues. Trimming stripped 3 bases from V and 7 bases from J, with 12 bases between. The germline V gene has CDR1 MRHNA and CDR2 SNTAGT. CDR3 DNA: TGTGCCAGCAGTGATTGGTCTGGGACTGGCTACACCTTC. This codes for CASSDWSGTGYTF.

The table lists this clone with a few counts. The chain combines TRBV6-1 with TRBJ2-6; no definite D call. The CDR3 loop spans 15 amino acids. Trimming took 1 base from V and 0 from J, leaving 4 bases between them. Germline CDR1 and CDR2: MNHNS and SASEGT. The DNA of the CDR3 is TGTGCCAGCAGTGAAGGTATCTCTGGGGCCAACGTCCTGACTTTC. Translated, it gives CASSEGISGANVLTF.

The rearrangement joins TRBV19 to TRBJ2-3, with D unclear. Trimming cost V 0 bases and J 4 bases, with 17 bases left between them. The CDR3 is made up of 17 amino acids. Germline CDR1 reads LNHDA; CDR2 reads SQIVND (reference sequence). CDR3 protein: CASSIDQRGPSADTQYF. DNA of the CDR3: TGTGCCAGTAGTATAGACCAAAGAGGACCTTCAGCAGATACGCAGTATTTT.

The CDR3 DNA sequence: TGTGCCAGCAGTGCCGCCTTGAGCCGGGAGGATAGCAATCAGCCCCAGCATTTT. It yields the protein CASSAALSREDSNQPQHF. This rearrangement joins TRBV6-4 to TRBJ1-5; D uncertain. The CDR3 is made up of 18 amino acids. Per the germline V gene, CDR1 is MRHNA and CDR2 is SNTAGT. V was trimmed by 4 bases and J by 0 bases, leaving 19 bases between them.

The chain links TRBV10-3 to TRBJ2-7; D may be TRBD2 (6 bases). This CDR3 has 13 amino acids. In germline, CDR1 is ENHRY, CDR2 SYGVKD. The V gene lost 6 bases and the J gene lost 1 base, with 10 bases spanning the gap. Written as DNA, the CDR3 is TGTGCCATCAGCGGAGGGTCTTCCTACGAGCAGTACTTC. The encoded protein is CAISGGSSYEQYF.

This clone came up a few times. The CDR3 bases are TGTGCCAGCAGCCAGAATGAAAAACTGTTTTTT. Protein: CASSQNEKLFF. The chain has TRBV7-2 and TRBJ1-4; D not certain. The CDR3 totals 11 residues. V lost 5 bases and J lost 5, with 3 bases in between. The germline gives CDR1 SGHTA, CDR2 FQGNSA.

The chain couples TRBV7-8 to TRBJ1-1, with 9 bases lining up with TRBD1. Trimming removed 5 bases from V and 4 bases from J; junction bases left unmatched: 5. Germline CDR1 is SGHVS and CDR2 is FQNEAQ. The CDR3 contains 14 residues. CDR3 residues: CASSAGQGSTEAFF. The CDR3, as DNA: TGTGCCAGCAGCGCCGGACAGGGGTCCACTGAAGCTTTCTTT.

The chain carries TRBV29-1 and TRBJ2-7; 8 bases align to TRBD1. The V gene end was trimmed by 6 bases and the J gene end by 0 bases; junction bases not matched to a gene: 10. The CDR3 contains 15 residues. CDR1 is SQVTM, CDR2 ANQGSEA, per germline. CDR3 coding DNA: TGCAGCGTCGGGGTATGGGACAGGAGCTCCTACGAGCAGTACTTC. It codes for CSVGVWDRSSYEQYF.

This clone was seen a handful of times. This chain links TRBV4-2 with TRBJ1-5; 7 bases line up with TRBD1. The CDR3 has 14 amino acids. Germline V gene lookup returns CDR1 LGHNA and CDR2 YNFKEQ. V shed 1 base, J shed 6 bases, and the junction held 3 bases outside the gene matches. CDR3 DNA sequence: TGTGCCAGCAGCCAAGCCCACAGGGGTCAGCCCCAGCATTTT. Amino acid sequence: CASSQAHRGQPQHF.

This chain uses TRBV27 with TRBJ1-5, with a weak D call TRBD1 (6 bases). Germline CDR1 MNHEY, CDR2 SMNVEV (reference sequence). The V and J ends lost 3 bases and 2 bases respectively, with 11 bases between them. The CDR3 length is 15 residues. CDR3 amino acids: CASSFQGIGNQPQHF. CDR3 nucleotides: TGTGCCAGCAGTTTCCAGGGGATTGGCAATCAGCCCCAGCATTTT.

The gene calls are TRBV5-4 and TRBJ2-1; TRBD2 aligns across 13 bases. The V gene's germline CDR1 is SGHNT and CDR2 YYREEE (reference sequence). V gave up 2 bases and J gave up 7 bases; unmatched junction bases: 6. The CDR3 spans 16 residues. Here the CDR3 reads CASSFGLAGAGNEQFF. CDR3 bases: TGTGCCAGCAGCTTTGGACTAGCGGGGGCCGGGAATGAGCAGTTCTTC.

This clone showed up just once. The chain carries TRBV29-1 and TRBJ1-3; a weak D match, TRBD1 (5 bases). CDR1 and CDR2 (germline): SQVTM, ANQGSEA. The CDR3 contains 14 residues. The germline V and J ends were trimmed by 7 bases and 2 bases, with 15 bases remaining between them. The CDR3 loop reads CSAEAGTAGNTIYF. In DNA form, the CDR3 reads TGCAGCGCAGAAGCCGGGACTGCTGGAAACACCATATATTTT.

The genes are TRBV7-6 and TRBJ2-5, with D perhaps TRBD1 (7 bases). V gave up 5 bases and J gave up 1 base, with 20 bases separating them. The CDR3 runs to 17 residues. Germline-derived CDR1 and CDR2 are SGHVS and FNYEAQ. Here the CDR3 DNA reads TGTGCCAGCAGCACCAGGACAGGAGGGACCTTCCAAGAGACCCAGTACTTC. Amino acids: CASSTRTGGTFQETQYF. Complete variable domain (other parts from reference TRBV7-6 and TRBJ2-5): GAGVSQSPRYKVTKRGQDVALRCDPISGHVSLYWYRQALGQGPEFLTYFNYEAQQDKSGLPNDRFSAERPEGSISTLTIQRTEQRDSAMYRCASSTRTGGTFQETQYFGPGTRLLVL.

The sample holds a few counts of this clone. The rearrangement joins TRBV7-9 to TRBJ1-5, with D hard to call. This CDR3 has 16 residues. With 1 base removed from V and 2 bases from J, the gap between germline ends came to 12 bases. The germline V gene encodes CDR1 SEHNR and CDR2 FQNEAQ (reference sequence). CDR3 in amino acids: CASSLGSGYGNQPQHF. The CDR3 coding sequence is TGTGCCAGCAGCTTAGGTTCCGGGTATGGCAATCAGCCCCAGCATTTT.

The chain uses TRBV2 and TRBJ1-6; D might be TRBD1 (5 bases). The CDR3 contains 16 residues. CDR1 SNHLY and CDR2 FYNNEI come from the germline V gene. Trimming cost V 6 bases and J 2 bases, with 14 bases left between them. Here the CDR3 reads CASRPRRVTYNSPLHF. In nucleotides, the CDR3 is TGTGCCAGCAGACCTCGCAGGGTAACCTATAATTCACCCCTCCACTTT.

This clone was seen more than once but under ten times. The genes are TRBV6-1 and TRBJ2-7, with TRBD2 identical over 10 bases. Germline CDR1 is MNHNS and CDR2 is SASEGT. Germline trimming cut 2 bases from V and 2 bases from J; bases unmatched to any gene: 3. This CDR3 region has 15 residues. The CDR3 reads CASSERGTSAYEQYF. As DNA, the CDR3 is TGTGCCAGCAGTGAAAGGGGGACTAGCGCCTACGAGCAGTACTTC.

The chain couples TRBV28 to TRBJ2-5; D is uncertain. The CDR3 runs 16 residues. Deletions cut 6 bases from V and 0 bases from J, with 17 bases between. Germline values: CDR1 MDHEN, CDR2 SYDVKM. The CDR3 DNA reads as TGTGCCAGCAGACCGGATGAAGGGTGGTACCAAGAGACCCAGTACTTC. Its translation is CASRPDEGWYQETQYF.

V and J are TRBV28 and TRBJ2-7; D gene unclear. The CDR3 is 11 amino acids. V was shortened by 8 bases and J by 2 bases, with 7 bases between the two germline ends. Germline CDR1 MDHEN, CDR2 SYDVKM. CDR3 in DNA: TGTGCCAGCCGTAGCCCCTACGAGCAGTACTTC. Protein sequence: CASRSPYEQYF.

The rearrangement uses TRBV6-1 and TRBJ2-1, with 9 bases fitting TRBD2. Germline V gene lookup returns CDR1 MNHNS and CDR2 SASEGT. The V and J ends lost 5 bases and 4 bases, in that order; junction bases with no gene match: 9. The CDR3 totals 16 residues. The CDR3 reads CASSQGTSRAYNEQFF. The CDR3 DNA sequence: TGTGCCAGCAGTCAAGGGACTAGCCGGGCATACAATGAGCAGTTCTTC.

The V and J genes are TRBV6-6 and TRBJ2-1; 10 bases line up with TRBD2. Per the germline V gene, CDR1 is MNHNY and CDR2 is SVGAGI (reference sequence). J gave up 8 bases and V 0 bases, and 7 bases lay outside the gene matches. The CDR3 spans 16 residues. Written as DNA, the CDR3 is TGTGCCAGCAGTTACTCGAGGCTAGCGGGGGCCGATGAGCAGTTCTTC. Translating gives CASSYSRLAGADEQFF.

In DNA, the CDR3 is TGTGCCTGGAGTCGACGACAGGGGGCAAGTGGCTACACCTTC. Amino acid sequence: CAWSRRQGASGYTF. The V and J genes are TRBV30 and TRBJ1-2; 10 nucleotides match TRBD1. J was trimmed by 7 bases and V by 2 bases; bases with no gene match: 7. From germline, CDR1 is GTSNPN and CDR2 SVGIG (reference sequence). This CDR3 contains 14 residues.

The chain uses TRBV7-8 and TRBJ2-1; 8 bases are a match to TRBD1. Germline loops: CDR1 SGHVS, CDR2 FQNEAQ. This CDR3 has 15 amino acids. Trimming took 5 bases from V and 6 from J; bases not matched to a gene: 9. The CDR3 protein is CASSVITTGGNEQFF. The CDR3 DNA follows: TGTGCCAGCAGCGTAATCACTACAGGGGGCAATGAGCAGTTCTTC.

The J gene is TRBJ2-7, the V gene TRBV19; TRBD1 might be the D (6 bases). The CDR3 covers 19 residues. Germline CDR1 LNHDA, CDR2 SQIVND (reference sequence). V dropped 2 bases and J dropped 2 bases, with 25 bases sitting between them. The CDR3 loop is CASSIRWGRGELFTYEQYF. The CDR3 DNA reads as TGTGCCAGTAGTATACGGTGGGGCAGGGGTGAACTTTTTACCTACGAGCAGTACTTC.

The rearrangement uses TRBV18 and TRBJ2-7; the match to TRBD1 covers 8 bases. The germline V gene has CDR1 KGHSH and CDR2 LQKENI. The CDR3 covers 14 residues. After removal of 3 bases from V and 2 bases from J, the junction contained 3 bases not matched to a gene. The CDR3 bases are TGTGCCAGCTCACCGACAGGGGACACCTACGAGCAGTACTTC. As protein: CASSPTGDTYEQYF.

This clone has a handful of counts. The V gene is TRBV7-8, the J gene TRBJ1-1; D gene unclear. The ends were cut back, 5 bases at V and 0 bases at J, with 13 bases in the middle. Germline CDR1 and CDR2: SGHVS and FQNEAQ. This CDR3 is 15 amino acids long. This CDR3 reads CASSQDPGMNTEAFF. The CDR3 bases are TGTGCCAGCAGCCAGGATCCGGGCATGAACACTGAAGCTTTCTTT.

This clone appeared a single time. CDR3: CATSSAGYEQYF. The DNA for the CDR3 is TGTGCCACCAGCAGCGCCGGGTACGAGCAGTACTTC. The chain recombines TRBV15 with TRBJ2-7; no firm D call. Trimming cost V 3 bases and J 4 bases, with 7 bases left between them. This CDR3 has 12 amino acids. CDR1 LNHNV and CDR2 YYDKDF come from the germline V gene (reference sequence).